The source of this T cell receptor beta chain is a study of technical replicates of blood from several donors. TCRdb's copy holds only in-frame clones and misses some; the assay was immunoSEQ multiplex PCR. The repertoire holds some 85,000 clones, with about 96% as singletons. V lost 0 bases and J lost 7; bases outside the gene matches: 3. The CDR3 sequence is 13 residues long. Germline CDR1 and CDR2: SGHDT and YYEEEE. The source of this sequence is a human donor in good health. This chain uses TRBV5-6 with TRBJ1-2, with TRBD1 identical over 7 bases. Sequenced: T cells isolated from PBMCs. CDR3 coding DNA: TGTGCCAGCAGCTTGGACAGGGGCGGTGGCTACACCTTC. Protein sequence: CASSLDRGGGYTF.